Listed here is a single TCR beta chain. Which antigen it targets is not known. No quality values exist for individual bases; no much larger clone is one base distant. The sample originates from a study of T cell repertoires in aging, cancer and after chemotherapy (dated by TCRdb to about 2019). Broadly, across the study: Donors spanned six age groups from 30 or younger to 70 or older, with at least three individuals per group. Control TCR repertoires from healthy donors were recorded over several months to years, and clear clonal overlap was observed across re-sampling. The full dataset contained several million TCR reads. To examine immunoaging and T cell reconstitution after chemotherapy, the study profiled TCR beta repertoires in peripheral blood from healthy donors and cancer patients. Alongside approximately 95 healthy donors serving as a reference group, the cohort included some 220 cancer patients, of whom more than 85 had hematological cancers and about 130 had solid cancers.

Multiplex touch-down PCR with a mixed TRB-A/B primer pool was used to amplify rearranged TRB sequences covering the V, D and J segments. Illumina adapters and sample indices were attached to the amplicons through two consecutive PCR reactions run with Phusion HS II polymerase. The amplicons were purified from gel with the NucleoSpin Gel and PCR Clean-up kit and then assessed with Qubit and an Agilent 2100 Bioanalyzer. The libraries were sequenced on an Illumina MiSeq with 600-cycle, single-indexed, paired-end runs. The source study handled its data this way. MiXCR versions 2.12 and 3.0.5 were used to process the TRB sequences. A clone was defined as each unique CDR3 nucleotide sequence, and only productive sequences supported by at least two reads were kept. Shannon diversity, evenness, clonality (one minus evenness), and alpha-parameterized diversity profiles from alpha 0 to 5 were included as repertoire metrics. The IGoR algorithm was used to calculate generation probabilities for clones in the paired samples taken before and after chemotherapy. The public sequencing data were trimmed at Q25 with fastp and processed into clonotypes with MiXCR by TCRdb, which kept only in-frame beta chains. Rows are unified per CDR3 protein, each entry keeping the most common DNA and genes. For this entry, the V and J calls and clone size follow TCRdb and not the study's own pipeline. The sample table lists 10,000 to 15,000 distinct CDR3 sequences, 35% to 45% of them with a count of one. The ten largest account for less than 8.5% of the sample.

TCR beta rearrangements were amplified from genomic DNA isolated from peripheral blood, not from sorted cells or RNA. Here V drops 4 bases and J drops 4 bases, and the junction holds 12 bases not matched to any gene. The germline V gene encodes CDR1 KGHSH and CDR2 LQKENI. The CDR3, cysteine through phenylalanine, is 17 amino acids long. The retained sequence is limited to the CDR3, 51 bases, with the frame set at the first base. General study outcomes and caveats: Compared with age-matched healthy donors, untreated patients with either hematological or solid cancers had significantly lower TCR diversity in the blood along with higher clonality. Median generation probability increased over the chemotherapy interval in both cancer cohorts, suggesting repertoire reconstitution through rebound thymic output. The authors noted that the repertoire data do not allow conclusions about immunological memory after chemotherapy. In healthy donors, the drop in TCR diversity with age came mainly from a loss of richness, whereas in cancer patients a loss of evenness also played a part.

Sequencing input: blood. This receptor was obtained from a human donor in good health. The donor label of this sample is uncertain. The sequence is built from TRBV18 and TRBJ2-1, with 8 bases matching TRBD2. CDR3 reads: CASSLNAGGASYNEQFF. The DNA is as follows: TGTGCCAGCTCACTAAACGCCGGGGGGGCCTCGTACAATGAGCAGTTCTTC.